A selection of T cell receptor beta chains follows, all from one sample in a study of blood T cell repertoires in COVID-19. Method: immunoSEQ multiplex PCR; TCRdb's copy keeps in-frame clones and lacks some. The repertoire holds around 70,000 clones, with approximately 85% as singletons. Sequenced: peripheral blood. Receptors originate from a human donor in a cohort sampled during active COVID-19. Both conserved end residues are part of each CDR3. The D gene is left open where the match is weak. The size field is filled for only some rows; it gives once, few, many or a size class.

CDR3aa: CASTTGGNNQPQHF
CDR3nt: TGTGCCAGCACAACGGGGGGCAACAATCAGCCCCAGCATTTT
d_gene: -
v_gene: TRBV28
abundance: -
j_gene: TRBJ1-5

CDR3aa: CASRYSPKNIQYF
CDR3nt: TGTGCCAGCAGGTACAGCCCCAAAAACATTCAGTACTTC
d_gene: -
v_gene: TRBV12-3/TRBV12-4
abundance: once
j_gene: TRBJ2-4

CDR3aa: CASSFRRDRAKDTQYF
CDR3nt: TGTGCCAGCAGCTTTAGGCGGGACAGGGCAAAAGATACGCAGTATTTT
d_gene: TRBD1
v_gene: TRBV5-4
abundance: -
j_gene: TRBJ2-3

CDR3aa: CASSQGGQGRNTIYF
CDR3nt: TGTGCCAGCAGCCAAGGGGGACAGGGACGAAACACCATATATTTT
d_gene: TRBD1
v_gene: TRBV4-2
abundance: -
j_gene: TRBJ1-3

CDR3aa: CASSWEPGTGSTGEQFF
CDR3nt: TGCGCCAGCAGCTGGGAACCCGGGACAGGGTCGACAGGTGAGCAGTTCTTC
d_gene: TRBD1
v_gene: TRBV5-1
abundance: -
j_gene: TRBJ2-1

CDR3aa: CASSLRVSSGGRDEQFF
CDR3nt: TGCGCCAGCAGCTTGAGAGTGTCTAGCGGGGGGAGGGATGAGCAGTTCTTC
d_gene: TRBD2
v_gene: TRBV5-1
abundance: -
j_gene: TRBJ2-1

CDR3aa: CATSEPGQGTHIKQYF
CDR3nt: TGTGCCACCAGTGAGCCGGGACAGGGGACTCATATAAAGCAGTACTTC
d_gene: TRBD1
v_gene: TRBV24-1
abundance: -
j_gene: TRBJ2-7

CDR3aa: CASSLVSDRGTEAFF
CDR3nt: TGTGCCAGCAGCTTAGTAAGTGACAGGGGCACTGAAGCTTTCTTT
d_gene: TRBD1
v_gene: TRBV7-2
abundance: few
j_gene: TRBJ1-1

CDR3aa: CASSPRMDRLYEQYF
CDR3nt: TGCGCCAGCAGCCCGAGGATGGACAGGCTCTACGAGCAGTACTTC
d_gene: TRBD1
v_gene: TRBV5-1
abundance: once
j_gene: TRBJ2-7

CDR3aa: CAISEYGQSSYEQYF
CDR3nt: TGTGCCATCAGTGAATATGGACAATCCTCCTACGAGCAGTACTTC
d_gene: -
v_gene: TRBV10-3
abundance: -
j_gene: TRBJ2-7

CDR3aa: CASSLAAGVYNEQFF
CDR3nt: TGTGCCAGCAGCTTAGCGGCAGGGGTCTACAATGAGCAGTTCTTC
d_gene: -
v_gene: TRBV7-2
abundance: -
j_gene: TRBJ2-1

CDR3aa: CASSLATSGRELRGEQYF
CDR3nt: TGTGCCAGCAGCCTAGCGACTAGCGGGAGGGAACTCAGAGGCGAGCAGTACTTC
d_gene: TRBD2
v_gene: TRBV7-9
abundance: -
j_gene: TRBJ2-7

CDR3aa: CASSHSGNTEAFF
CDR3nt: TGCGCCAGCAGTCACAGCGGGAACACTGAAGCTTTCTTT
d_gene: -
v_gene: TRBV5-1
abundance: -
j_gene: TRBJ1-1

CDR3aa: CASSYRDRTEKLFF
CDR3nt: TGTGCCAGCAGTTACCGGGACAGAACTGAAAAACTGTTTTTT
d_gene: TRBD1
v_gene: TRBV6-6
abundance: -
j_gene: TRBJ1-4

CDR3aa: CASSSPGTGSSDTQYF
CDR3nt: TGTGCCAGTAGTTCTCCCGGGACAGGGTCCTCAGATACGCAGTATTTT
d_gene: TRBD1
v_gene: TRBV19
abundance: -
j_gene: TRBJ2-3

CDR3aa: CAWSAGLAGDNEQFF
CDR3nt: TGTGCCTGGAGTGCTGGACTAGCGGGAGATAATGAGCAGTTCTTC
d_gene: TRBD2
v_gene: TRBV30
abundance: -
j_gene: TRBJ2-1